The sequence of this T cell receptor beta chain was determined in a study of blood T cells in healthy people across ages (dated by TCRdb to between 2015 and 2017). A note on the overall study: In model experiments, template switching captured roughly one uniquely barcoded TCR beta cDNA molecule for every two T cells. The study measured age-related changes in TCR beta repertoire diversity using deep sequencing normalized with unique cDNA molecular identifiers. The donors were divided into four age groups: young (average around 15 years), middle-aged (about 39), aged (about 62) and long-lived (roughly 82). The study analyzed two additional independent replicas of 1 million unique cDNA reads from the same blood draw for two donors, one aged 18 to 29 and one aged 80 or older.

From a lookup of the germline V gene (reference sequence), CDR1 and CDR2 are SGHNT and YYREEE. Trimming takes 2 bases off V and 3 bases off J; junction bases not matched to a gene: 3. From cysteine to phenylalanine, the CDR3 is 15 amino acids long. CDR3 DNA only is kept here, 45 bases in frame from base 1. To prepare the library, 5' RACE was applied. TCRdb records Illumina HiSeq 2500 as the sequencer. A second PCR of about 6 to 12 cycles was performed with a sample-barcoded 5' primer and a J-beta primer mix. A unique molecular identifier was introduced onto each TCR beta cDNA molecule by a template-switch 5' adaptor carrying 12 random nucleotides. At least 2.5 million CDR3-containing paired-end reads were obtained from each sample. First-strand cDNA was synthesized from all RNA with the Mint cDNA synthesis kit, primed by a TRBC-specific oligonucleotide. All cDNA was treated with uracil-DNA glycosylase and then went through a first 18-cycle PCR with the universal primers M1SS and BC2_uni_R. For the original study's pipeline: Each sample was normalized by randomly selecting 1 million high-quality reads, each carrying a distinct molecular identifier. Instead of being binned into consensus sequences, reads with shared molecular identifiers were discarded. MiTCR, run with a Q25 quality threshold and the strictest error-elimination algorithm, handled CDR3 identification, clonotype clustering and error correction. A nonparametric unseen species model with Euler transformation was used to estimate lower-bound total TCR beta diversity. TCRdb trimmed public reads at Q25 via fastp, called clones via MiXCR and kept in-frame beta chains. Rows matching on CDR3 protein sequence are summarized as one entry with the most common DNA and genes. The V and J calls shown here were made by TCRdb, not taken from the authors' results. This sample is represented by about 930,000 distinct CDR3 sequences; just under 30% of them were singletons. The biggest ten clones account for 10% of the sample.

What the study reported, not specific to this receptor: Conclusive comparison of naive and antigen-experienced compartments was prevented by the profiling of bulk unsorted PBMCs. Observed TCR beta diversity per million T cells fell roughly linearly with age, and a significant reduction was already apparent by age about 43. A strong correlation was found between observed TCR beta diversity and the percentage of naive T cells measured by flow cytometry. Estimates of total diversity from one million sequenced T cells were regarded as lower bounds and underestimates. Compared with the aged group, the long-lived group had more naive CD4+ T cells, fewer expanded clones and increased TCR diversity, a pattern suggesting age selection. Because the CMV infection status of the donors was unknown, age-related changes in expanded clonotypes may potentially have been confounded.

The approximately 39 donors, aged about 6 to 100 years, were systemically healthy Caucasian individuals from Russia. Around 10 milliliters of peripheral blood were drawn from each donor into EDTA-treated Vacutainer tubes. PBMCs were isolated by Ficoll-Paque density-gradient centrifugation, with at least 6 million obtained per sample. Total RNA was extracted from PBMCs with Trizol reagent, with at least 6 micrograms obtained per sample. For every donor, flow cytometry on a PBMC aliquot measured the percentage of naive CD45RAhigh/CD27high T cells. In this sample, this clonotype turned up a few times. Its antigen specificity is not known. No much larger clone is present one base from it, and per-base qualities are unavailable. The sample was also reused in another study, on T cells of mothers and their children. The second investigation adds: Nine systemically healthy Caucasian individuals served as donors, namely three mothers together with their six children. cDNA synthesis used all of the extracted RNA, with approximately 1.4 ug of RNA in each 15 ul reaction. In the second PCR, the M1S primer added sample barcodes and 2-4 random nucleotides. Over 10 million TCR beta CDR3 reads came from each mother, compared with roughly 2.8 million reads from each child. TCR recombination output is similarly shaped by thymic selection in related and unrelated pairs, with a minor effect exerted by inherited differences. Normalized repertoire overlap was always slightly but never significantly higher in related than unrelated mother-child pairs. No persistent microchimeric T cell clones were found, with a detection sensitivity of around 100 clones per million clonotypes. Deep NGS was used in the study to compare the TCR beta repertoires of mothers and children and to look for features that separate related mother-child pairs from unrelated individuals. On average, the children were about 10 +/- 4 years old, while the mothers were approximately 41 +/- 4 years old. After adapters were ligated using NEBNext reagents, the libraries underwent 100+100 nt paired-end sequencing on an Illumina HiSeq 2000. To prevent cross-contamination, the mother and child libraries were prepared one month apart and sequenced in separate runs. Each donor had between roughly 450,000 and 2,300,000 distinct TCR beta clonotypes identified. Naive TCR beta clonotypes were estimated from low-frequency clonotypes matched to each donor's FACS-determined naive share, without sorting.

Sequenced input: blood. This receptor was identified in a woman between 35 and 50 years old in good health. This receptor chain uses TRBV5-4 and TRBJ2-2; 8 junctional bases match TRBD2. The sequenced DNA: TGTGCCAGCAGCTTAGCGGGGGTTTACACCGGGGAGCTGTTTTTT. This is translated as CASSLAGVYTGELFF.